This T cell receptor (beta chain) was documented in a study of technical replicates of blood from a handful of donors. Data came from immunoSEQ multiplex PCR; TCRdb stores just in-frame clones and leaves some out. Of around 61,000 clones in the sample, almost 97% were seen once. CDR1 MGHRA and CDR2 YSYEKL come from the germline V gene. CDR3 length equals 16 residues. The ends lost 1 base at V and 0 bases at J; junction bases unmatched: 3. This clone was counted a single time. Sample: T cells isolated from PBMCs. This chain joins TRBV4-1 and TRBJ2-1; TRBD1 matches at 7 bases. This TCR was recovered from a human donor in good health. The CDR3 DNA reads TGCGCCAGCAGCCAAGCGGACAGGAGCTCCTACAATGAGCAGTTCTTC. Protein product: CASSQADRSSYNEQFF.